These 16 T cell receptor beta chains were sequenced from one sample in a study of blood T cell repertoires in COVID-19. Clones were sequenced by immunoSEQ multiplex PCR, and TCRdb holds only the in-frame ones, with some missing. The repertoire holds approximately 80,000 clones, with roughly 85% as singletons. Sequencing was carried out using peripheral blood. The receptors come from a man aged 45-65 years with COVID-19, enrolled during active disease.

For the CDR3, the DNA is TGTGCCAGCAGGGCGGACAGGAACACCGGGGAGCTGTTTTTT. Its protein is CASRADRNTGELFF. The J gene is TRBJ2-2, the V gene TRBV2, with D possibly TRBD1 on 6 matching bases. Between the trimmed V and J ends, which lost 6 bases and 1 base, there was a span of 9 bases. The length of the CDR3 is 14 residues. Germline V gene data show CDR1 as SNHLY and CDR2 as FYNNEI.

The rearrangement joins TRBV11-3 to TRBJ2-5, with D maybe TRBD1 (6 bases). The CDR3 contains 15 residues. With 2 bases removed from V and 5 bases from J, the gap between germline ends came to 15 bases. The germline V gene encodes CDR1 SGHNT and CDR2 YENEEA. DNA of the CDR3: TGTGCCAGCAGCTTATCAGGGGTGATCGGGGAGACCCAGTACTTC. It encodes CASSLSGVIGETQYF.

The J gene is TRBJ2-3, the V gene TRBV9; D is unresolved. This CDR3 contains 11 residues. Germline V gene sequence: CDR1 SGDLS, CDR2 YYNGEE. V gave up 0 bases and J gave up 6 bases, with 2 bases separating them. The chain's CDR3 is CASSVADTQYF. CDR3 bases: TGTGCCAGCAGCGTAGCTGATACGCAGTATTTT. Based on the CDR3 plus reference TRBV9 and TRBJ2-3, the full variable domain is DSGVTQTPKHLITATGQRVTLRCSPRSGDLSVYWYQQSLDQGLQFLIQYYNGEERAKGNILERFSAQQFPDLHSELNLSSLELGDSALYFCASSVADTQYFGPGTRLTVL.

The chain couples TRBV19 to TRBJ2-5; TRBD1 agrees at 7 bases. The junction had 12 bases not matched to a gene; V was cut back by 6 bases and J by 5 bases. This CDR3 has 15 amino acids. The germline gives CDR1 LNHDA, CDR2 SQIVND (reference sequence). CDR3 residues: CASSDPEGAWETQYF. CDR3 nucleotides: TGTGCCAGTAGCGACCCAGAGGGGGCTTGGGAGACCCAGTACTTC.

This clone was counted once. The chain joins TRBV10-3 to TRBJ2-7; 9 bases align to TRBD1. After removal of 2 bases from V and 9 bases from J, the junction contained 8 bases not matched to a gene. The CDR3 runs to 14 residues. Germline V gives CDR1 ENHRY, CDR2 SYGVKD. CDR3 DNA sequence: TGTGCCATCAGTGAGGTGGGACAGGGATTTGTGCAGTACTTC. Its protein product is CAISEVGQGFVQYF.

This clone was detected only a few times. The rearrangement uses TRBV28 and TRBJ2-1, with TRBD1 matching over 8 bases. There are 12 residues in the CDR3. V was pared by 10 bases and J by 9 bases, with 8 bases of the junction left unmatched. Germline V gene sequence: CDR1 MDHEN, CDR2 SYDVKM. CDR3 loop: CAMGQVGGEQFF. The DNA of the CDR3 is TGTGCCATGGGACAGGTGGGCGGTGAGCAGTTCTTC.

The chain has TRBV19 and TRBJ1-5, with 8 bases identical to TRBD1. The CDR3 is made up of 13 amino acids. V shed 6 bases, J shed 7 bases, and the junction held 5 bases outside the gene matches. Per the germline V gene, CDR1 is LNHDA and CDR2 is SQIVND (reference sequence). Written as DNA, the CDR3 is TGTGCCAGTAGGGACAGGGAAGCACAGCCCCAGCATTTT. It yields the protein CASRDREAQPQHF.

The V gene is TRBV20-1, the J gene TRBJ2-7; D remains ambiguous. CDR3 length equals 11 residues. Germline V gives CDR1 DFQATT, CDR2 SNEGSKA (reference sequence). V was trimmed by 4 bases and J by 0 bases, leaving 4 bases between them. The CDR3 bases are TGCAGTGCTACTAGCTCCTACGAGCAGTACTTC. It translates to CSATSSYEQYF.

This chain uses TRBV5-1 with TRBJ1-5; no firm D call. V lost 2 bases to trimming and J lost 11 bases, with 2 bases between them. The CDR3 runs 9 residues. Germline V lookup: CDR1 SGHRS, CDR2 YFSETQ. Written as DNA, the CDR3 is TGCGCCAGCAGCTTCTCCCAGCATTTT. It is translated as CASSFSQHF.

This clone is categorized as medium-sized. The rearrangement joins TRBV4-1 to TRBJ2-7; 7 positions match TRBD1. The trim removed 1 base at V and 2 bases at J, leaving 5 bases unmatched. This CDR3 has 15 residues. Germline lookup yields CDR1 MGHRA and CDR2 YSYEKL. The CDR3, as DNA: TGCGCCAGCAGCCAAGTTGCGACAGGGACCTACGAGCAGTACTTC. Protein product: CASSQVATGTYEQYF.

The chain has TRBV30 and TRBJ1-5; D not resolved. The V end was cut by 0 bases, the J end by 5 bases, with 8 bases between. CDR1 and CDR2 from the germline V gene are GTSNPN and SVGIG (reference sequence). The CDR3 contains 13 residues. The CDR3: CAWSVSSDQPQHF. CDR3 bases: TGTGCCTGGAGTGTATCCAGCGATCAGCCCCAGCATTTT. Filled out from reference TRBV30 and TRBJ1-5, the complete variable domain reads SQTIHQWPATLVQPVGSPLSLECTVEGTSNPNLYWYRQAAGRGLQLLFYSVGIGQISSEVPQNLSASRPQDRQFILSSKKLLLSDSGFYLCAWSVSSDQPQHFGDGTRLSIL.

The chain has TRBV5-1 and TRBJ1-1; D possibly corresponds to TRBD1 (5 bases). CDR1 is SGHRS, CDR2 YFSETQ, per germline. V lost 5 bases and J lost 4, with 12 bases in between. The CDR3 is made up of 13 amino acids. CDR3 bases: TGCGCCAGCAGTCAAACCGGGGGCACTGAAGCTTTCTTT. Its protein product is CASSQTGGTEAFF.

This clone was counted once. This rearrangement joins TRBV4-2 to TRBJ2-1, with TRBD2 matching over 12 bases. Germline V gives CDR1 LGHNA, CDR2 YNFKEQ. This CDR3 comprises 15 residues. The ends lost 3 bases at V and 5 bases at J; junction bases unmatched: 2. The CDR3 here is CASSHLAGGDNEQFF. The CDR3 DNA sequence: TGTGCCAGCAGCCACCTAGCGGGAGGGGACAATGAGCAGTTCTTC.

This rearrangement joins TRBV3-1 (or the pseudogene TRBV3-2) to TRBJ2-1; 8 positions agree with TRBD1. The V segment lost 2 bases and the J segment 8 bases; nucleotides outside the gene matches: 14. Germline-derived CDR1 and CDR2 are LGHDT and YNNKEL (reference sequence). CDR3 length: 17 amino acids. CDR3 protein: CASSQRPPTGVVDEQFF. CDR3 sequence (DNA): TGTGCCAGCAGCCAACGCCCCCCGACAGGGGTTGTCGATGAGCAGTTCTTC.

This clone was observed once. This chain connects TRBV2 to TRBJ1-5; tentatively, D is TRBD1 (6 bases). The CDR3 is 14 amino acids. V gave up 5 bases and J gave up 3 bases, with 11 bases separating them. Germline V gives CDR1 SNHLY, CDR2 FYNNEI. CDR3 nucleotides: TGTGCCAGCAGTCTGAGACAGGCCAATCAGCCCCAGCATTTT. Translation gives CASSLRQANQPQHF.

The rearrangement joins TRBV29-1 to TRBJ2-7; 10 nucleotides line up with TRBD2. J gave up 3 bases and V 5 bases, and 4 bases lay outside the gene matches. The CDR3 runs 13 residues. CDR1 and CDR2 (germline): SQVTM, ANQGSEA. DNA of the CDR3: TGCAGCGTTATGGCTAGCGGGAGCTACGAGCAGTACTTC. Amino acids: CSVMASGSYEQYF.